These T cell receptor beta chains were read from a single sample in a study of T cell repertoires in cytomegalovirus infection. TCRdb reanalysed the reads using MiXCR and keeps one entry per CDR3 protein. The sample records about 180,000 distinct CDR3 sequences, about 18% being singletons. Sequencing was carried out using CD8+ T cells from PBMCs. All receptors come from a human donor in good health (CMV status not recorded). Some clones in this sample may be carry-over from other donors' samples. Both conserved end residues are part of each CDR3. The D gene is left open where the match is weak. Size tells how often a clone was seen (once, few, many) or the class of an expanded clone, and some rows leave it out.

d_gene,j_gene,abundance,v_gene,CDR3nt,CDR3aa
TRBD1,TRBJ2-7,.,TRBV5-4,TGTGCCAGCAGCTTGAACCCGGGACAGCCCTACGAGCAGTACTTC,CASSLNPGQPYEQYF
TRBD1,TRBJ2-7,few,TRBV4-2,TGTGCCAGCAGCCGGACTACCGGGACAGGTGTAACCGAGCAGTACTTC,CASSRTTGTGVTEQYF
TRBD2,TRBJ2-7,few,TRBV7-6,TGTGCCAGCAGCTCCAGCTGGTTGGGGGGGACCTACGAGCAGTACTTC,CASSSSWLGGTYEQYF
.,TRBJ2-2,.,TRBV6-2/TRBV6-3,TGTGCCAGCAGTTACCACTTACAGGGTATCGGGGAGCTGTTTTTT,CASSYHLQGIGELFF
.,TRBJ1-1,once,TRBV5-5,TGTGCCAGCAGTCCCCTCGGGAGTAACACTGAAGCTTTCTTT,CASSPLGSNTEAFF
TRBD2,TRBJ2-7,.,TRBV28,TGTGCCAGCAGGCTTAGCGGGGGAGGCTCCTACGAGCAGTACTTC,CASRLSGGGSYEQYF
TRBD2,TRBJ2-1,.,TRBV6-5,TGTGCCAGCAGGCGGGGGAGCGACAATGAGCAGTTCTTC,CASRRGSDNEQFF
TRBD1,TRBJ1-2,.,TRBV19,TGTGCCAGTAGTATAGACTCCGGGACAGGGACCGACTACACCTTC,CASSIDSGTGTDYTF
TRBD1,TRBJ1-2,many,TRBV7-2,TGTGCCAGCAGCCATCCTCTCGGACAGGGGGACTATGGCTACACCTTC,CASSHPLGQGDYGYTF
.,TRBJ2-7,few,TRBV28,TGTGCCAGCAGACTTGACAGCTACGAGCAGTACTTC,CASRLDSYEQYF
TRBD2,TRBJ2-1,.,TRBV12-3/TRBV12-4,TGTGCCAGCAGCCTTCTACTAGCGGGGAGAAATGAGCAGTTCTTC,CASSLLLAGRNEQFF
.,TRBJ1-5,few,TRBV12-3/TRBV12-4,TGTGCCTCCTCGGAGGGCTTATATAGCAATCAGCCCCAGCATTTT,CASSEGLYSNQPQHF
.,TRBJ2-2,few,TRBV2,TGTGCCAGCATGGAGGATGACACCGGGGAGCTGTTTTTT,CASMEDDTGELFF
.,TRBJ1-1,.,TRBV27,TGTGCCAGCAGTTCCACTCGAGACACTGAAGCTTTCTTT,CASSSTRDTEAFF
.,TRBJ1-1,few,TRBV28,TGTGCCAGCAGCCACCGAACAGGGATGAACACTGAAGCTTTCTTT,CASSHRTGMNTEAFF
TRBD1,TRBJ1-2,few,TRBV7-9,TGTGCCAGCAGCTTCGAAGGGGGCGTGAGCTATGGCTACACCTTC,CASSFEGGVSYGYTF
.,TRBJ2-5,few,TRBV7-9,TGTGCCAGCAGCTTCCGGGACCCGCGACGAGAGACCCAGTACTTC,CASSFRDPRRETQYF
TRBD1,TRBJ1-1,few,TRBV27,TGTGCCAGCAGTTTTAAGGGGGCGGGCACTGAAGCTTTCTTT,CASSFKGAGTEAFF
TRBD1,TRBJ2-7,few,TRBV27,TGTGCCAGCAGTCCGTCGGGACAGGGTTCCAACGAGCAGTACTTC,CASSPSGQGSNEQYF
TRBD1,TRBJ2-7,few,TRBV11-3,TGTGCCAGCAGCGAACCGGGACAGGGCCCTGGGGAGCAGTACTTC,CASSEPGQGPGEQYF
TRBD1,TRBJ2-7,few,TRBV10-3,TGTGCCATCAGTGAGGAGAGACAGGGGTCCTACGAGCAGTACTTC,CAISEERQGSYEQYF
.,TRBJ2-1,few,TRBV6-2/TRBV6-3,TGTGCCAGCAGCAACTTAGAACCGGGACTGAGTTTCTACAATGAGCAGTTCTTC,CASSNLEPGLSFYNEQFF
.,TRBJ2-5,.,TRBV11-2,TGTGCCAGCAGCTCCCACTCAGAAGAGACCCAGTACTTC,CASSSHSEETQYF
TRBD1,TRBJ1-2,.,TRBV7-6,TGTGCCAGCAGCTGGGACAGGGGGCCTAGCGGCTACACCTTC,CASSWDRGPSGYTF
.,TRBJ1-3,.,TRBV11-2,TGTGCCAGCAGCTTAGAGCCGGGGACGGGAAACACCATATATTTT,CASSLEPGTGNTIYF
TRBD1,TRBJ2-7,.,TRBV7-9,TGTGCCAGCAGCTTAAAAGACAGGGCCTCCTACGAGCAGTACTTC,CASSLKDRASYEQYF